Shown below are 16 T cell receptor beta chains from a single sample sequenced in a study of CD4 T cells in relation to SARS-CoV-2 and coronaviruses. Unexposed donor CD4+ T cells date from about 2010-2018, before the COVID-19 pandemic. The method was immunoSEQ multiplex PCR; TCRdb's version includes in-frame clones alone and lacks a portion of them. The data show about 64,000 clones, around 93% seen once. Material: naive CD4+ T cells from PBMCs. This sample's subset: naive CD4+ T cells isolated by negative enrichment. Receptors originate from a human donor in good health.

This chain uses TRBV7-9 with TRBJ1-3; no reliable D call. Trimming shortened V by 6 bases and J by 3 bases, and 9 bases separated the two germline ends. The V gene's germline CDR1 is SEHNR and CDR2 FQNEAQ (reference sequence). This CDR3 region has 13 residues. In DNA, the CDR3 is TGTGCCAGCAGGGTTCAGGATGGAAACACCATATATTTT. Its translation: CASRVQDGNTIYF. The whole variable domain, filled in from reference TRBV7-9 and TRBJ1-3, reads DTGVSQNPRHKITKRGQNVTFRCDPISEHNRLYWYRQTLGQGPEFLTYFQNEAQLEKSRLLSDRFSAERPKGSFSTLEIQRTEQGDSAMYLCASRVQDGNTIYFGEGSWLTVV.

Written as DNA, the CDR3 is TGTGCCAGCAACCCCAGGCTCAATGAGCAGTTCTTC. Its protein product is CASNPRLNEQFF. The chain carries TRBV25-1 and TRBJ2-1; the D is unclear. The V and J ends lost 7 bases and 6 bases respectively, with 10 bases between them. Germline-derived CDR1 and CDR2 are MGHDK and SYGVNS. The CDR3 loop spans 12 amino acids.

The chain uses TRBV5-5 and TRBJ2-3; 9 nucleotides match TRBD1. Germline V gene lookup returns CDR1 SGHKS and CDR2 YYEKEE (reference sequence). Unmatched junction bases numbered 11, after V lost 0 bases and J lost 6 bases. The CDR3 is 17 residues long. CDR3 residues: CASSLGAGQGLPDTQYF. CDR3 bases: TGTGCCAGCAGCTTGGGGGCGGGACAGGGACTCCCGGATACGCAGTATTTT.

This clone appeared once. The chain joins TRBV5-4 to TRBJ2-3; 11 bases map to TRBD2. Germline V CDR1 and CDR2: SGHNT, YYREEE (reference sequence). This CDR3 has 16 amino acids. V was pared by 2 bases and J by 5 bases, with 7 bases of the junction left unmatched. The CDR3, as DNA: TGTGCCAGCAGCTTTAGCGGGAGGGCCCGAGGAGATACGCAGTATTTT. It translates to CASSFSGRARGDTQYF.

As DNA, the CDR3 is TGTGCCAGTAGTATAGGATCGGGCGGACCCTCCTACGAGCAGTACTTC. Its translation: CASSIGSGGPSYEQYF. The chain combines TRBV19 with TRBJ2-7, with unresolved D. CDR3 length equals 16 residues. Per the germline V gene, CDR1 is LNHDA and CDR2 is SQIVND (reference sequence). V shed 1 base and J shed 0 bases, with 13 bases lying between them.

This chain connects TRBV19 to TRBJ1-5, with D possibly TRBD1 on 5 matching bases. The germline CDR1 and CDR2 sequences are LNHDA and SQIVND (reference sequence). The CDR3 is 15 residues long. Trimming removed 1 base at V and 6 bases at J, with 13 bases between. The CDR3 DNA follows: TGTGCCAGTAGTATAGGTGGGGCGTTCGGTCAGCCCCAGCATTTT. This sequence encodes CASSIGGAFGQPQHF.

The chain couples TRBV4-1 to TRBJ2-3; D possibly corresponds to TRBD1 (6 bases). CDR1 and CDR2 from the germline V gene are MGHRA and YSYEKL. The V and J ends lost 0 bases and 1 base respectively, with 11 bases between them. This CDR3 contains 16 residues. DNA of the CDR3: TGCGCCAGCAGCCAAGATGGCACAGGGCGCACAGATACGCAGTATTTT. It codes for CASSQDGTGRTDTQYF.

The genes are TRBV21-1 and TRBJ2-4; the tabulated D call, TRBD1, remains unverified against the DNA. TRBV21-1 represents a pseudogene. The CDR3 sequence is 16 residues long. The CDR3, as DNA: TGTGCCAGCAGCACGGGACAGATACTAGCCAAAAACATTCAGTACTTC. This sequence encodes CASSTGQILAKNIQYF.

The chain is built from TRBV2 and TRBJ2-1, with 8 positions matching TRBD2. The junction had 25 bases not matched to a gene; V was cut back by 5 bases and J by 16 bases. The CDR3 sequence is 17 residues long. The germline gives CDR1 SNHLY, CDR2 FYNNEI. CDR3 in amino acids: CASSPALIPPRREDSFF. In DNA, the CDR3 is TGTGCCAGCAGTCCCGCCCTGATCCCCCCGCGGCGGGAGGATTCCTTCTTC.

The J gene is TRBJ1-4, the V gene TRBV7-9; D remains ambiguous. The germline V gene has CDR1 SEHNR and CDR2 FQNEAQ (reference sequence). The CDR3 is made up of 12 amino acids. Trimming stripped 4 bases from V and 5 bases from J, with 5 bases between. The CDR3 protein is CASSSGNEKLFF. As DNA, the CDR3 is TGTGCCAGCAGCTCCGGGAATGAAAAACTGTTTTTT.

The chain couples TRBV5-4 to TRBJ1-1; no clear D. The CDR3 length is 12 residues. Trimming shortened V by 5 bases and J by 3 bases, and 8 bases separated the two germline ends. Germline V gene lookup returns CDR1 SGHNT and CDR2 YYREEE (reference sequence). The DNA for the CDR3 is TGTGCCAGCAGGGGCGCGGACACTGAAGCTTTCTTT. Protein: CASRGADTEAFF.

The rearrangement links TRBV10-3 to TRBJ2-7; D may match TRBD1 or TRBD2 (5 bases each). The germline V gene has CDR1 ENHRY and CDR2 SYGVKD. V was trimmed by 4 bases and J by 0 bases, leaving 10 bases between them. CDR3 length: 14 amino acids. The CDR3 reads CAISAGTRSYEQYF. The CDR3 DNA sequence: TGTGCCATCAGTGCTGGGACCCGCTCCTACGAGCAGTACTTC.

The CDR3 loop is CASSSRGGRGAQHF. In DNA, the CDR3 is TGTGCCAGCAGTAGCCGCGGGGGGCGGGGGGCCCAGCATTTT. V is TRBV6-5 and J is TRBJ1-5; D may be TRBD1 (6 bases). The V end was cut by 5 bases, the J end by 11 bases, with 19 bases between. Germline V gives CDR1 MNHEY, CDR2 SVGAGI. The CDR3 is 14 amino acids.

A single count supports this clone. The genes are TRBV28 and TRBJ2-5; D is unclear. Germline assignment: CDR1 MDHEN and CDR2 SYDVKM. The germline V and J ends were trimmed by 4 bases and 6 bases, with 12 bases remaining between them. There are 13 residues in the CDR3. The CDR3 sequence is CASSWQVPKTQYF. The CDR3 DNA sequence: TGTGCCAGCAGTTGGCAAGTTCCGAAGACCCAGTACTTC.

V and J are TRBV27 and TRBJ2-1, with TRBD2 matching over 7 bases. CDR1 and CDR2 from the germline V gene are MNHEY and SMNVEV (reference sequence). V lost 2 bases to trimming and J lost 6 bases; unmatched junction nucleotides: 7. The CDR3 runs to 15 residues. CDR3 residues: CASSLGGSTPNEQFF. The DNA of the CDR3 is TGTGCCAGCAGTTTAGGCGGGAGTACGCCCAATGAGCAGTTCTTC.

The rearrangement links TRBV6-5 to TRBJ1-6; D unclear. CDR3 size: 14 residues. V dropped 6 bases and J dropped 7 bases, with 13 bases sitting between them. The germline V gene has CDR1 MNHEY and CDR2 SVGAGI. The CDR3 region is CASRTDPPNSPLHF. CDR3 nucleotides: TGTGCCAGCAGAACCGACCCGCCCAATTCACCCCTCCACTTT.